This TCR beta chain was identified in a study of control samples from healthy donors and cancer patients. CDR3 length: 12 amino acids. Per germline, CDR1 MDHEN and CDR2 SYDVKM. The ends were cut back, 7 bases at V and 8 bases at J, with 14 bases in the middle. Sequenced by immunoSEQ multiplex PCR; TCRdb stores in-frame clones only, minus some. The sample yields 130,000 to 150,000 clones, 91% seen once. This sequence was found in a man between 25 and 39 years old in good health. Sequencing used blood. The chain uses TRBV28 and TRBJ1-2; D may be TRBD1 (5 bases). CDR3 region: CASTKGKYGYTF. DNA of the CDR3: TGTGCCAGCACGAAGGGGAAGTACGGCTACACCTTC.